Below, 17 T cell receptor beta chains from the same sample are listed, as sequenced in a study of Graves' ophthalmopathy and Graves' hyperthyroidism. Amplification of the TCR beta CDR3 regions used RNA transcripts (as template). Amplification began with first-round RT-PCR using HTBI primers, then second-round multiplex PCR was performed. TCRdb passed the multiplex PCR reads through MiXCR, listing each CDR3 protein once. Seen here are approximately 480,000 distinct CDR3 sequences, approximately 15% observed once, and the top ten hold more than 8.5%. Source material: blood. These receptors were obtained from a woman aged 30 to 39 with Graves' ophthalmopathy.

There are many counts of this clonotype. An end of the junction differs from the germline gene, which may be a read error. The V call is TRBV6-2 or TRBV6-3, the J call TRBJ1-6; D unresolved. Germline V gene lookup returns CDR1 MNHEY and CDR2 SVGEGT. This CDR3 has 15 amino acids. The CDR3 nucleotides read TGTGCCAGCATGAGACCTTCGAGGAATAATTCACCCCTCTACTTT. Translation: CASMRPSRNNSPLYF.

This clonotype was counted at least ten times. This rearrangement joins TRBV7-2 to TRBJ1-2; no reliable D call. The CDR3 length is 12 residues. V was shortened by 7 bases and J by 6 bases, with 12 bases between the two germline ends. Germline V gene lookup returns CDR1 SGHTA and CDR2 FQGNSA. CDR3 nucleotide sequence: TGTGCCAGCAATACGGTTGGAAATGGCTACACCTTC. It translates to CASNTVGNGYTF.

This clonotype was observed many times. The junction departs from the called germline gene at one end, perhaps through a read error. The chain couples TRBV12-3 or TRBV12-4 to TRBJ1-1; D not resolved. CDR3 length: 11 amino acids. As DNA, the CDR3 is TGTGCCAGCACTTTATGGGGTGAAGCTTTCTTT. Its translation: CASTLWGEAFF.

This clonotype was recorded many times. CDR3 amino acids: CASSLTPGEWQYF. The CDR3 nucleotides are TGCGCCAGCAGCTTGACCCCCGGAGAGTGGCAGTACTTC. The genes are TRBV5-1 and TRBJ2-7; D unresolved. From germline, CDR1 is SGHRS and CDR2 YFSETQ. The CDR3 runs to 13 residues. V lost 1 base and J 9 bases, leaving 14 bases between the germline ends.

As for this clonotype: The DNA is omitted, as the CDR3 cannot be located on it reliably, and the CDR3 follows TCRdb's listing. The CDR3 loop is CASSFLWTGVVHEQYF. The chain employs TRBV28 and TRBJ2-7; the D segment call TRBD1 is taken from the table without a DNA check. Germline CDR1 is MDHEN and CDR2 is SYDVKM. The CDR3 is 16 residues long, counting both termini.

Only a few counts were recorded for this clonotype. The chain employs TRBV7-9 and TRBJ2-7; a weak D match, TRBD1 (6 bases). V was trimmed by 4 bases and J by 0 bases, leaving 10 bases between them. This CDR3 region has 14 residues. Germline CDR1 and CDR2: SEHNR and FQNEAQ (reference sequence). The CDR3 nucleotides are TGTGCCAGCAGCTGGGACATAAGCTCCTACGAGCAGTACTTC. This translates into CASSWDISSYEQYF.

This clonotype was detected many times. The chain is built from TRBV20-1 and TRBJ1-5; the D gene is possibly TRBD1 (5 bases). Trimming removed 4 bases at V and 7 bases at J, with 11 bases between. This CDR3 has 12 residues. The germline gives CDR1 DFQATT, CDR2 SNEGSKA (reference sequence). CDR3: CSAIGGEQPQHF. CDR3 coding DNA: TGCAGTGCTATAGGAGGGGAACAGCCCCAGCATTTT.

There are many counts of this clonotype. The V call is TRBV24-1, the J call TRBJ2-6; D not resolved. The CDR3 covers 15 residues. Trimming pared 5 bases from V and 4 bases from J, leaving 11 bases between. Germline CDR1 KGHDR, CDR2 SFDVKD. CDR3 bases: TGTGCCACCAGTGGGACGGGCTTAGGGGCCAACGTCCTGACTTTC. This translates into CATSGTGLGANVLTF.

In regard to this clonotype: A much bigger clone sits one base away, suggesting this may be a read error. V and J are TRBV7-6 and TRBJ2-5; D is ambiguous. Germline CDR1 reads SGHVS; CDR2 reads FNYEAQ. This CDR3 contains 16 residues. The CDR3 region has the DNA TGTGCCAGCAGCCTTACGCCGACTGAGTACCAAGAGACCAAGTACTTC. This translates into CASSLTPTEYQETKYF.

The sample holds many counts of this clonotype. The chain couples TRBV6-1 to TRBJ1-2, with 9 bases that match TRBD1. In germline, CDR1 is MNHNS, CDR2 SASEGT. After removal of 4 bases from V and 8 bases from J, the junction contained 5 bases not matched to a gene. CDR3 size: 13 residues. The CDR3 DNA follows: TGTGCCAGCAGTGGGACAGGGGAGGACGGCTACACCTTC. Translated: CASSGTGEDGYTF.

This clonotype was seen ten or more times. The rearrangement links TRBV20-1 to TRBJ2-5; 11 bases match TRBD2. With 2 bases clipped from V and 4 bases from J, the junction kept 0 bases outside the gene matches. The CDR3 contains 13 residues. CDR1 and CDR2 (germline): DFQATT, SNEGSKA (reference sequence). CDR3 protein: CSARLAGGETQYF. The CDR3 nucleotides read TGCAGTGCTAGACTAGCGGGGGGAGAGACCCAGTACTTC.

This clonotype showed up many times. The chain carries TRBV19 and TRBJ2-7, with D possibly TRBD2 on 5 matching bases. CDR3 length: 14 residues. Between the trimmed V and J ends, which lost 4 bases and 2 bases, there was a span of 12 bases. Germline CDR1 reads LNHDA; CDR2 reads SQIVND (reference sequence). The CDR3 spells CASSRSGMAYEQYF. For the CDR3, the DNA is TGTGCCAGTAGTAGATCCGGGATGGCCTACGAGCAGTACTTC.

This clonotype was observed many times. The V call is TRBV6-1, the J call TRBJ1-1, with D possibly matching TRBD1 (5 bases). This CDR3 is built from 13 residues. The germline V gene encodes CDR1 MNHNS and CDR2 SASEGT. V lost 7 bases, J lost 4 bases, and 13 bases lay in between. CDR3 sequence: CASIPDRRTEAFF. The CDR3 DNA is TGTGCCAGCATCCCCGACAGACGCACTGAAGCTTTCTTT.

This clonotype was recorded many times. The chain recombines TRBV6-1 with TRBJ1-5; the D gene is possibly TRBD1 (5 bases). Trimming cost V 1 base and J 6 bases, with 10 bases left between them. This CDR3 has 14 residues. CDR1 is MNHNS, CDR2 SASEGT, per germline. Here the CDR3 reads CASSEGDGVQPQHF. The DNA for the CDR3 is TGTGCCAGCAGTGAAGGGGACGGGGTTCAGCCCCAGCATTTT.

This clonotype was observed many times. V and J are TRBV12-3 or TRBV12-4 and TRBJ2-2; weak D call: TRBD2 (5 bases). The V end was cut by 3 bases, the J end by 1 base, with 9 bases between. The CDR3 consists of 15 residues. CDR3 amino acids: CASSFGKGNTGELFF. DNA for the CDR3: TGTGCCAGCAGTTTCGGGAAGGGGAACACCGGGGAGCTGTTTTTT.

V is TRBV29-1 and J is TRBJ1-2; D is unclear. The ends were cut back, 3 bases at V and 3 bases at J, with 8 bases in the middle. The CDR3 is 12 residues long. Germline-derived CDR1 and CDR2 are SQVTM and ANQGSEA. The CDR3: CSVEAGYYGYTF. The DNA of the CDR3 is TGCAGCGTTGAGGCTGGGTACTATGGCTACACCTTC.

This clonotype came up many times. The CDR3 DNA reads TGTGCCAGCAGCTCTACGACCAAGCACTCGGCCTACGAGCAGTACTTC. Residues: CASSSTTKHSAYEQYF. The V gene is TRBV11-2, the J gene TRBJ2-7; D is undetermined. Germline V lookup: CDR1 SGHAT, CDR2 FQNNGV. The CDR3 runs 16 residues. The germline V and J ends were trimmed by 4 bases and 2 bases, with 18 bases remaining between them.